Shown below are 14 T cell receptor beta chains from a single sample sequenced in a study of T-cell reconstitution after alpha-beta-depleted transplantation in children. Unique molecular identifiers were incorporated during preparation of the TCRbeta library. TCRdb independently ran MiXCR on the PCR reads; one entry per CDR3 protein. Among approximately 490,000 distinct CDR3 sequences listed, about 12% were seen once. The sequences come from PBMCs from the stem cell graft donor, collected from the stem cell graft. The receptors were gathered from a human donor who donated a stem cell graft to a child with combined immunodeficiency.

The chain couples TRBV6-2 or TRBV6-3 to TRBJ2-5; TRBD2 might be the D (6 bases). This CDR3 is built from 13 residues. Trimming pared 5 bases from V and 5 bases from J, leaving 12 bases between. CDR1 and CDR2 from the germline V gene are MNHEY and SVGEGT. The CDR3 coding sequence is TGTGCCAGCAGTGGGATCAGCGGGGAGACCCAGTACTTC. Protein: CASSGISGETQYF.

This chain uses TRBV4-3 with TRBJ2-4; the match to TRBD2 covers 11 bases. V lost 1 base, J lost 0 bases, and 2 bases stayed unmatched. Looked up from germline, CDR1 is LGHNA and CDR2 is YSLEER. The CDR3 totals 17 residues. CDR3 loop: CASSQALAGVAKNIQYF. CDR3 nucleotide sequence: TGCGCCAGCAGCCAAGCACTAGCGGGGGTAGCCAAAAACATTCAGTACTTC.

This clonotype has just a few counts. CDR3: CASSYPYQGRRSYEQYF. The CDR3 DNA follows: TGTGCCAGCAGTTACCCTTACCAGGGGCGCCGGTCCTACGAGCAGTACTTC. The chain recombines TRBV6-2 or TRBV6-3 with TRBJ2-7; D might be TRBD1 (6 bases). CDR1 and CDR2 from the germline V gene are MNHEY and SVGEGT. The CDR3 covers 17 residues. V shed 2 bases and J shed 1 base, with 18 bases lying between them.

This clonotype was seen many times. The junction differs from germline at one of its ends, possibly a read error. The genes are TRBV7-2 and TRBJ2-3; D is ambiguous. The CDR3 has 12 amino acids. From germline, CDR1 is SGHTA and CDR2 FQGNSA. The CDR3 loop is CASSLGPDTQYF. CDR3 DNA sequence: TGCGCCAGCAGCTTGGGCCCAGATACGCAGTATTTT.

This clonotype appeared many times. The chain joins TRBV12-3 or TRBV12-4 to TRBJ1-1; D unresolved. Trimming took 8 bases from V and 3 from J, leaving 7 bases between them. This CDR3 has 11 residues. Written as DNA, the CDR3 is TGTGCCAGCCTCGGGGACACTGAAGCTTTCTTT. This codes for CASLGDTEAFF.

This clonotype came up a few times. This chain links TRBV20-1 with TRBJ2-5; TRBD1 agrees at 10 bases. J lost 5 bases, V lost 4 bases, and 10 bases had no gene match. CDR1 DFQATT and CDR2 SNEGSKA come from the germline V gene (reference sequence). The CDR3 runs to 15 residues. For the CDR3, the DNA is TGCAGTGCTATTAACCGGGACAGGGGTTGGGAGACCCAGTACTTC. Its translation is CSAINRDRGWETQYF.

This clonotype was recorded a few times. The chain joins TRBV12-3 or TRBV12-4 to TRBJ1-2; D ambiguous. V was cut by 1 base and J by 4 bases, with 10 bases left in between. The CDR3 totals 14 residues. The CDR3 DNA is TGTGCCAGCAGTTTAGGAGTACGGACCTATGGCTACACCTTC. Translated: CASSLGVRTYGYTF.

The chain combines TRBV4-3 with TRBJ2-3; 14 nucleotides match TRBD2. This CDR3 region has 17 residues. Germline V gene data show CDR1 as LGHNA and CDR2 as YSLEER. The V gene end was trimmed by 4 bases and the J gene end by 0 bases; junction bases not matched to a gene: 3. The CDR3 bases are TGCGCCAGCAGCCCCGGGACTAGCGGGGGCAGCACAGATACGCAGTATTTT. Translated, it gives CASSPGTSGGSTDTQYF.

This clonotype was picked up a small number of times. The V gene is TRBV12-3 or TRBV12-4, the J gene TRBJ2-7; tentative D call: TRBD2 (6 bases). Trimming removed 5 bases at V and 3 bases at J, with 11 bases between. CDR3 length equals 13 residues. This CDR3 is CASSDGRGYEQYF. The DNA of the CDR3 is TGTGCCAGCAGTGACGGGAGAGGCTACGAGCAGTACTTC.

This clonotype was counted a few times. V usage is TRBV28 and J usage is TRBJ2-1; the match to TRBD2 covers 11 bases. With V trimmed by 5 bases and J by 4 bases, 7 bases remained unmatched. Germline V gene lookup returns CDR1 MDHEN and CDR2 SYDVKM. The CDR3 runs 16 residues. CDR3 DNA: TGTGCCAGCAGTGTCACACTAGCGGGGGCTTACAATGAGCAGTTCTTC. It encodes CASSVTLAGAYNEQFF.

This clonotype was seen many times. The gene calls are TRBV9 and TRBJ1-2; D gene uncertain. Germline V gene lookup returns CDR1 SGDLS and CDR2 YYNGEE. The length of the CDR3 is 12 residues. The V end lost 0 bases, the J end lost 7 bases, and 7 bases lay between the germline ends. CDR3 sequence reads: CASSVAFGGYTF. In DNA, the CDR3 is TGTGCCAGCAGCGTAGCTTTCGGTGGCTACACCTTC.

This rearrangement joins TRBV7-9 to TRBJ2-7; the D gene is possibly TRBD1 (6 bases). The CDR3 has 14 residues. The V gene's germline CDR1 is SEHNR and CDR2 FQNEAQ (reference sequence). The germline V and J ends were trimmed by 3 bases and 5 bases, with 14 bases remaining between them. CDR3 coding DNA: TGTGCCAGCAGCTTCCGGGACATGGGAAACGAGCAGTACTTC. Translating gives CASSFRDMGNEQYF.

This clonotype has ten or more counts. DNA for the CDR3: TGTGCCAGCAGTCCCCCGACTGCTCTTGGCTACACCTTC. Residues: CASSPPTALGYTF. The V and J genes are TRBV12-3 or TRBV12-4 and TRBJ1-2, with D hard to call. This CDR3 has 13 residues. Trimming shortened V by 5 bases and J by 7 bases, and 14 bases separated the two germline ends.

The chain couples TRBV29-1 to TRBJ1-5; D call uncertain. The CDR3 covers 13 residues. The V and J ends lost 6 bases and 5 bases respectively, with 14 bases between them. Germline loops: CDR1 SQVTM, CDR2 ANQGSEA. CDR3 sequence: CSVGPKRDQPQHF. The CDR3 nucleotides are TGCAGCGTAGGGCCGAAACGGGATCAGCCCCAGCATTTT.